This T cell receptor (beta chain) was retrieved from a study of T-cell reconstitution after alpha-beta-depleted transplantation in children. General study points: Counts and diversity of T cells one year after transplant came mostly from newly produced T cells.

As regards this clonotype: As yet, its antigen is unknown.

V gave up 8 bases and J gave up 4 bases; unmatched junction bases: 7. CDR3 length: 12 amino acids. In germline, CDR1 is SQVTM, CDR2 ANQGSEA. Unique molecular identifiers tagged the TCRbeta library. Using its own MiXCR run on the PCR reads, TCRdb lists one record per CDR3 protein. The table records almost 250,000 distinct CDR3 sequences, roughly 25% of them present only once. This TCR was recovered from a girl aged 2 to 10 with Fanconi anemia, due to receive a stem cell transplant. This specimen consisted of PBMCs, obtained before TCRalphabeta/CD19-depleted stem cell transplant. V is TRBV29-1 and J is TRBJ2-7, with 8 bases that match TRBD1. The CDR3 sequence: CSTRTGRYEQYV. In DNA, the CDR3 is TGCAGCACCAGGACAGGGAGGTACGAGCAGTACGTC.